This TCR beta chain was found in a study of identical twins. About this clonotype itself: Its antigen is not known.

TCRdb reprocessed the 5' RACE reads via MiXCR and lists one record per CDR3 protein. The sample records hundreds of thousands of distinct CDR3 sequences, about a fifth being singletons. The CDR3 has 15 residues. Deletions cut 4 bases from V and 1 base from J, with 12 bases between. Germline loops: CDR1 SGHTA, CDR2 FQGNSA. The study, taken as a whole, reports: The study drew conclusions from cross-sectional statistical analysis, not from following the same donors. Models predicted too little out-of-frame TCR alpha sharing in monozygotic twins.

This sample also belongs to another study, concerning yellow fever vaccine responses in identical twins. That study adds: Reportedly, the T cell response mounted by twins to vaccine seemed partly convergent, partly personalized.

The receptor comes from a woman between 18 and 29 years old in good health. Sequencing was done on a sample of CD4+ T cells sorted from blood. V usage is TRBV7-2 and J usage is TRBJ2-3, with D tentatively TRBD1 (5 bases). CDR3 bases: TGTGCCAGCAGCTATACTTGGGGCGGCACAGATACGCAGTATTTT. It is translated as CASSYTWGGTDTQYF.